What follows are 5 T cell receptor beta chains derived from one specimen sequenced in a study of blood T cells in healthy people across ages. The second PCR ran about 6 to 11 cycles with a sample-barcoded 5' primer and J-beta primers. TCRdb reprocessed the 5' RACE reads with MiXCR, giving one entry per CDR3 protein. The data show some 1.6 million distinct CDR3 sequences, around 36% seen once. The sequencing sample was made of blood. These receptors originate from a woman in her thirties in good health.

This clonotype was seen a handful of times. V usage is TRBV9 and J usage is TRBJ2-5, with a tentative D call TRBD1 (9 bases). The CDR3 loop spans 16 amino acids. Germline values: CDR1 SGDLS, CDR2 YYNGEE. V gave up 2 bases and J gave up 4 bases, with 18 bases separating them. The CDR3 nucleotides read TGTGCCAGCAGCGTCACAGGGGGCGCGGGAGGAGAGACCCAGTACTTC. It encodes CASSVTGGAGGETQYF.

This clonotype was detected many times. The CDR3: CAPARGSPYNEQFF. For the CDR3, the DNA is TGCGCCCCCGCGAGAGGGTCCCCCTACAATGAGCAGTTCTTC. The chain has TRBV20-1 and TRBJ2-1; a weak D match, TRBD2 (5 bases). The CDR3 totals 14 residues. The germline V gene encodes CDR1 DFQATT and CDR2 SNEGSKA (reference sequence).

The chain combines TRBV6-5 with TRBJ2-5, with D uncertain. CDR1 MNHEY and CDR2 SVGAGI come from the germline V gene. V lost 6 bases and J lost 7, with 15 bases in between. The CDR3 length is 13 residues. The CDR3 protein is CASSSPRTGTQYF. In DNA form, the CDR3 reads TGTGCCAGCAGCTCACCGAGGACGGGGACCCAGTACTTC.

The gene calls are TRBV20-1 and TRBJ1-1; D is ambiguous. The ends were cut back, 3 bases at V and 1 base at J, with 12 bases in the middle. CDR3 length: 14 residues. CDR1 and CDR2 from the germline V gene are DFQATT and SNEGSKA (reference sequence). CDR3 bases: TGCAGTGCTAGTCTTCTACCAGAGAACACTGAAGCTTTCTTT. It is translated as CSASLLPENTEAFF.

V gene TRBV18 combines with J gene TRBJ1-2; TRBD1 matches 9 bases. This CDR3 is built from 16 residues. V lost 3 bases, J lost 4 bases, and 9 bases stayed unmatched. CDR1 is KGHSH, CDR2 LQKENI, per germline. The CDR3 bases are TGTGCCAGCTCACCGGGACAGGGATCTCTAGGCTATGGCTACACCTTC. The encoded protein is CASSPGQGSLGYGYTF.